Below are 21 T cell receptor beta chains sequenced from a single sample in a study of T-cell memory formation after mild COVID-19. TCRdb reprocessed the 5' RACE reads via MiXCR and lists one record per CDR3 protein. This table holds about 470,000 distinct CDR3 sequences, over 15% found once. The sample comprised PBMCs or a T cell subset sorted from them (not recorded which). Receptor source: an adult woman who had mild COVID-19 (a few samples of this study predate the infection). Cell type and time point are not known.

There are a few counts of this clonotype. The rearrangement uses TRBV12-3 or TRBV12-4 and TRBJ2-3; D might be TRBD1 or TRBD2, each matching 5 bases. This CDR3 is built from 15 residues. Deletions cut 3 bases from V and 0 bases from J, with 10 bases between. The CDR3 region is CASSLTGLSTDTQYF. In nucleotides, the CDR3 is TGTGCCAGCAGTTTGACGGGGCTTAGCACAGATACGCAGTATTTT.

This clonotype was observed many times. The chain employs TRBV4-3 and TRBJ2-5, with D possibly matching TRBD2 (6 bases). In germline, CDR1 is LGHNA, CDR2 YSLEER. The ends were cut back, 0 bases at V and 5 bases at J, with 16 bases in the middle. CDR3 length: 16 amino acids. CDR3 DNA: TGCGCCAGCAGCCAAGAGGGGGTTGGGGGGTTCGAGACCCAGTACTTC. This translates into CASSQEGVGGFETQYF.

The count of this clonotype is one. The chain combines TRBV24-1 with TRBJ2-3, with D tentatively TRBD2 (6 bases). CDR1 is KGHDR, CDR2 SFDVKD, per germline. The CDR3 length is 13 residues. Trimming stripped 10 bases from V and 1 base from J, with 11 bases between. The CDR3, as DNA: TGTGCCACAAGAGGCGGGGGCACAGATACGCAGTATTTT. This codes for CATRGGGTDTQYF.

V usage is TRBV14 and J usage is TRBJ2-7, with 8 bases lining up with TRBD2. J lost 10 bases, V lost 0 bases, and 5 bases had no gene match. This CDR3 has 13 residues. Germline lookup yields CDR1 SGHDN and CDR2 FVKESK. The CDR3 reads CASSQELRGAQYF. In DNA, the CDR3 is TGTGCCAGCAGCCAAGAACTGCGGGGGGCCCAGTACTTC.

In its sample, this clonotype was seen a few times. V is TRBV12-3 or TRBV12-4 and J is TRBJ2-5; possibly TRBD1 for D (6 bases). The CDR3 runs to 14 residues. V lost 4 bases and J lost 2, with 11 bases in between. CDR3 residues: CASSSLGTQETQYF. As DNA, the CDR3 is TGTGCCAGCAGTTCCCTGGGGACACAAGAGACCCAGTACTTC.

This chain connects TRBV11-2 to TRBJ2-3, with D perhaps matching TRBD2 (6 bases). CDR3 length: 16 residues. V lost 5 bases, J lost 2 bases, and 17 bases lay in between. The germline CDR1 and CDR2 sequences are SGHAT and FQNNGV. The CDR3 loop is CASSPGGTFHTDTQYF. In DNA form, the CDR3 reads TGTGCCAGCAGCCCCGGGGGTACATTTCACACAGATACGCAGTATTTT.

This chain links TRBV2 with TRBJ2-2; 8 bases are shared with TRBD1. V shed 0 bases and J 5 bases; nucleotides not matched to a gene: 5. Germline CDR1 SNHLY, CDR2 FYNNEI. The CDR3 loop spans 16 amino acids. As DNA, the CDR3 is TGTGCCAGCAGTGAAGCCCAGGGGGCTTGGACCGGGGAGCTGTTTTTT. Translated, it gives CASSEAQGAWTGELFF.

This clonotype was seen more than once but under ten times. V gene TRBV6-5 combines with J gene TRBJ2-7, with a possible D match to TRBD1 (7 bases). CDR1 MNHEY and CDR2 SVGAGI come from the germline V gene. The V gene lost 1 base and the J gene lost 4 bases, with 26 bases spanning the gap. The CDR3 totals 19 residues. CDR3 loop: CASSYWDSQGGSGGYEQYF. CDR3 nucleotides: TGTGCCAGCAGTTACTGGGACAGTCAAGGGGGTAGCGGTGGATACGAGCAGTACTTC.

The sample holds a few counts of this clonotype. The V and J genes are TRBV29-1 and TRBJ2-7; D is ambiguous. CDR1 SQVTM and CDR2 ANQGSEA come from the germline V gene. This CDR3 spans 11 amino acids. Deletions cut 7 bases from V and 5 bases from J, with 12 bases between. The CDR3 protein is CSAGQDHEQYF. The CDR3 DNA reads TGCAGCGCAGGTCAGGACCACGAGCAGTACTTC.

The table lists this clonotype with a few counts. The V gene is TRBV7-9, the J gene TRBJ2-7; no definite D call. This CDR3 spans 13 amino acids. Germline V gene lookup returns CDR1 SEHNR and CDR2 FQNEAQ (reference sequence). The V gene lost 5 bases and the J gene lost 2 bases, with 10 bases spanning the gap. CDR3 bases: TGTGCCAGCAGCGACGGATTCGCCTACGAGCAGTACTTC. Protein product: CASSDGFAYEQYF.

This clonotype occurred a few times. V is TRBV30 and J is TRBJ1-1; D uncertain. Per the germline V gene, CDR1 is GTSNPN and CDR2 is SVGIG (reference sequence). Trimming removed 5 bases from V and 0 bases from J, with 13 bases in between. The CDR3 is 14 amino acids. The CDR3 DNA sequence: TGTGCCTGGGCCCCAATCTGGATGAACACTGAAGCTTTCTTT. Residues: CAWAPIWMNTEAFF. Using reference TRBV30 and TRBJ1-1 for the parts outside the CDR3, the full variable domain is SQTIHQWPATLVQPVGSPLSLECTVEGTSNPNLYWYRQAAGRGLQLLFYSVGIGQISSEVPQNLSASRPQDRQFILSSKKLLLSDSGFYLCAWAPIWMNTEAFFGQGTRLTVV.

J is TRBJ1-2 and V is TRBV2; 9 bases are shared with TRBD1. The germline gives CDR1 SNHLY, CDR2 FYNNEI. The CDR3 consists of 15 residues. Trimming at V came to 6 bases and at J to 4 bases, leaving 9 bases not matched to a gene. CDR3 sequence reads: CASRLTGGVSYGYTF. As DNA, the CDR3 is TGTGCCAGCAGGCTAACAGGGGGCGTCTCCTATGGCTACACCTTC.

J is TRBJ2-3 and V is TRBV5-4; 7 bases match TRBD2. V lost 3 bases to trimming and J lost 4 bases; unmatched junction nucleotides: 8. The CDR3 is 15 residues long. Germline loops: CDR1 SGHNT, CDR2 YYREEE (reference sequence). CDR3 region: CASSWSGRVPDTQYF. CDR3 DNA sequence: TGTGCCAGCAGCTGGTCGGGGAGGGTCCCAGATACGCAGTATTTT.

This clonotype was counted between two and nine times. This chain joins TRBV20-1 and TRBJ2-1, with D perhaps TRBD2 (7 bases). This CDR3 has 14 residues. Germline CDR1 DFQATT, CDR2 SNEGSKA (reference sequence). Trimming pared 3 bases from V and 8 bases from J, leaving 17 bases between. The CDR3 is CSASAGRGVDEQFF. The CDR3 coding sequence is TGCAGTGCTAGTGCTGGGAGGGGGGTGGATGAGCAGTTCTTC.

The rearrangement joins TRBV28 to TRBJ2-6; D is undetermined. V gave up 5 bases and J gave up 0 bases, with 11 bases separating them. CDR1 and CDR2 (germline): MDHEN, SYDVKM. The CDR3 covers 16 residues. The CDR3 DNA sequence: TGTGCCAGCAGTGCTCCGGGCTCCTCTGGGGCCAACGTCCTGACTTTC. Translation gives CASSAPGSSGANVLTF.

The count of this clonotype is one. V is TRBV5-1 and J is TRBJ2-3; tentatively, D is TRBD2 (5 bases). Germline-derived CDR1 and CDR2 are SGHRS and YFSETQ. Trimming left V 4 bases short and J 1 base short, with 16 bases between. The CDR3 consists of 16 residues. CDR3 sequence: CASSAGLSRGTDTQYF. CDR3 sequence (DNA): TGCGCCAGCAGCGCCGGACTTTCCCGCGGCACAGATACGCAGTATTTT.

This clonotype was observed a single time. The rearrangement uses TRBV2 and TRBJ1-1, with D hard to call. Germline V lookup: CDR1 SNHLY, CDR2 FYNNEI. Trimming stripped 5 bases from V and 1 base from J, with 17 bases between. This CDR3 contains 16 residues. CDR3 in DNA: TGTGCCAGCAGTCTCCAAAGTTCAAGCTCGAACACTGAAGCTTTCTTT. This codes for CASSLQSSSSNTEAFF.

The V gene is TRBV11-2, the J gene TRBJ1-4; D unclear. The germline CDR1 and CDR2 sequences are SGHAT and FQNNGV. V was shortened by 3 bases and J by 5 bases, with 4 bases between the two germline ends. This CDR3 has 12 residues. Here the CDR3 DNA reads TGTGCCAGCAGCTTCCTAAATGAAAAACTGTTTTTT. Translation gives CASSFLNEKLFF.

This clonotype turned up a few times. This sequence joins TRBV30 and TRBJ2-3, with D perhaps being TRBD1 or TRBD2 (5 bases each). Looked up from germline, CDR1 is GTSNPN and CDR2 is SVGIG (reference sequence). V was clipped by 0 bases and J by 0 bases, with 10 bases between them. The CDR3 is 15 residues long. CDR3 bases: TGTGCCTGGAGTGTATGGGGGTCTAGCACAGATACGCAGTATTTT. Translated, it gives CAWSVWGSSTDTQYF. Using reference TRBV30 and TRBJ2-3 for the parts outside the CDR3, the full variable domain is SQTIHQWPATLVQPVGSPLSLECTVEGTSNPNLYWYRQAAGRGLQLLFYSVGIGQISSEVPQNLSASRPQDRQFILSSKKLLLSDSGFYLCAWSVWGSSTDTQYFGPGTRLTVL.

The V and J genes are TRBV20-1 and TRBJ2-7; D possibly matches TRBD1 or TRBD2 (5 bases each). The germline V gene has CDR1 DFQATT and CDR2 SNEGSKA (reference sequence). Trimming cost V 6 bases and J 1 base, with 10 bases left between them. The CDR3 has 12 residues. The CDR3 region is CSARDVSYEQYF. The CDR3 DNA reads TGCAGTGCAAGGGACGTGTCCTACGAGCAGTACTTC.

In this sample, this clonotype turned up a few times. One end of the junction is discordant with germline, which a read error may explain. This rearrangement joins TRBV4-2 to TRBJ2-4; D is unresolved. The CDR3 sequence is 14 residues long. Germline V gene data show CDR1 as LGHNA and CDR2 as YNFKEQ. The CDR3 spells CASSQVTAKNIQYF. The CDR3 region has the DNA TGTGCCAGCAGCCAAGTCACCGCCAAGAACATTCAGTACTTC.